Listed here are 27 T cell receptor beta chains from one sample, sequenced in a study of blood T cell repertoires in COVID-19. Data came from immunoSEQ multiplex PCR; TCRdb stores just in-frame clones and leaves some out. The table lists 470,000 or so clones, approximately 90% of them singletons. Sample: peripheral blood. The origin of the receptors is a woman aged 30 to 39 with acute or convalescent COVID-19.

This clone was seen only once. In DNA form, the CDR3 reads TGTGCCAGCAGCTGGCCGGGACAGGGGCTTGAAGCTTTCTTT. Residues: CASSWPGQGLEAFF. The chain combines TRBV5-4 with TRBJ1-1; TRBD1 agrees at 10 bases. CDR1 is SGHNT, CDR2 YYREEE, per germline (reference sequence). CDR3 length: 14 residues. Unmatched junction bases numbered 6, after V lost 3 bases and J lost 7 bases.

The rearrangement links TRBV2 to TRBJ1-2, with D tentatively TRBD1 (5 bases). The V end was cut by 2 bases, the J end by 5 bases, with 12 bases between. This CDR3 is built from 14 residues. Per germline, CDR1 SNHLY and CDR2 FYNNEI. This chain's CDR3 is CASSESRQIYGYTF. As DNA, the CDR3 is TGTGCCAGCAGTGAATCCCGACAGATTTATGGCTACACCTTC.

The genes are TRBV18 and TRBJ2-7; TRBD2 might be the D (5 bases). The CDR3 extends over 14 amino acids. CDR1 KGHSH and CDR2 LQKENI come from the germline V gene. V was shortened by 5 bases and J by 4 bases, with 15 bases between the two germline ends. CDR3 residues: CASSAKEESYEQYF. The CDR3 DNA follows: TGTGCCAGCTCAGCGAAGGAGGAGAGTTACGAGCAGTACTTC.

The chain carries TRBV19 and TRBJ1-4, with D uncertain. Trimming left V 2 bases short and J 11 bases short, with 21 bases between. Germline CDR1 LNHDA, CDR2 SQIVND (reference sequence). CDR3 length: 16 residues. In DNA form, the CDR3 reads TGTGCCAGTAGTATAAAGCTTCAAGAAATACCTGAGAAACTGTTTTTT. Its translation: CASSIKLQEIPEKLFF.

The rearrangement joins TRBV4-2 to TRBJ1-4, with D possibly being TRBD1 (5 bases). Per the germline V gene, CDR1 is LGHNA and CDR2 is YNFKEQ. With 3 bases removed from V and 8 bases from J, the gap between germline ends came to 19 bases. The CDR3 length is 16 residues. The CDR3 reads CASSQRVAGVLEKLFF. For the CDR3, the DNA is TGTGCCAGCAGCCAGCGAGTAGCGGGGGTTTTAGAAAAACTGTTTTTT.

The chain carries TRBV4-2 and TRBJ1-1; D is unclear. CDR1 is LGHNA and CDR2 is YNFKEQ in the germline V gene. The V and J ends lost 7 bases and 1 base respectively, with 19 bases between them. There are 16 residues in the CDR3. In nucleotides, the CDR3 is TGTGCCAGCAAGGAGGCGGATCCCGCCGAGAACACTGAAGCTTTCTTT. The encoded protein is CASKEADPAENTEAFF.

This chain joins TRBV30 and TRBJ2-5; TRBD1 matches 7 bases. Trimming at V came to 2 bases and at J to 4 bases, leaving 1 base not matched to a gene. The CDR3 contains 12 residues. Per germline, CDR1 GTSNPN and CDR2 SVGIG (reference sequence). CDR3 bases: TGTGCCTGGAGTCCAGGGGGAGAGACCCAGTACTTC. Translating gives CAWSPGGETQYF.

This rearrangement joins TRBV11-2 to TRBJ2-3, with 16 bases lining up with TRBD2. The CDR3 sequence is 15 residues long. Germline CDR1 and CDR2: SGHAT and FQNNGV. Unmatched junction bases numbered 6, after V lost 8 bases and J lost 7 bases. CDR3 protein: CASLGTSGGGYTQYF. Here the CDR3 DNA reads TGTGCCAGCCTGGGGACTAGCGGGGGGGGATATACGCAGTATTTT.

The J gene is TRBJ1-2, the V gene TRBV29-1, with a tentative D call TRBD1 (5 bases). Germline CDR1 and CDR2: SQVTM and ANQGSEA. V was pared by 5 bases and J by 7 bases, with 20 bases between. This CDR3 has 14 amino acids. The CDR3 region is CSVQPQGPMTGYTF. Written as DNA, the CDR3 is TGCAGCGTTCAACCGCAGGGCCCTATGACTGGCTACACCTTC.

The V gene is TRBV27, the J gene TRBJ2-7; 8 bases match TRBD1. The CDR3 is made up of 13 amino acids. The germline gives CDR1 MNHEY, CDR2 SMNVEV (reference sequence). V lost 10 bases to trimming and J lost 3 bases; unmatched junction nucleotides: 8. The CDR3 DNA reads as TGTGCCACCGGATCCGGGACAGGCTACGAGCAGTACTTC. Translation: CATGSGTGYEQYF.

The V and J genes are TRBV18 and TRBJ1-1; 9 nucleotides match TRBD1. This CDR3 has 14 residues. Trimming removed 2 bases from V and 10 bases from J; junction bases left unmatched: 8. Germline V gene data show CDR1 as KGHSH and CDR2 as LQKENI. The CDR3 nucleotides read TGTGCCAGCTCACCATCCGGGACAGGGCTTTTAGCTTTCTTT. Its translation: CASSPSGTGLLAFF.

The CDR3 DNA reads as TGTGCCAGCAGCTTGGACGGGGTAGACAGGGAAAGAAAAAACACTGAAGCTTTCTTT. It codes for CASSLDGVDRERKNTEAFF. The chain carries TRBV7-9 and TRBJ1-1; the match to TRBD1 covers 7 bases. The CDR3 is 19 residues long. Unmatched junction bases numbered 18, after V lost 3 bases and J lost 2 bases. Germline CDR1 and CDR2: SEHNR and FQNEAQ (reference sequence).

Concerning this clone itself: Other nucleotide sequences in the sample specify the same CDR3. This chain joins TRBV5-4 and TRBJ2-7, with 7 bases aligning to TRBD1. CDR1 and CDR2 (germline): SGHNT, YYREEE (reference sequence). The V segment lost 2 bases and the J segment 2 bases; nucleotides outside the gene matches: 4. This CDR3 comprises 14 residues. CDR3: CASSLEGAAYEQYF. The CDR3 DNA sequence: TGTGCCAGCAGCTTAGAGGGGGCGGCCTACGAGCAGTACTTC.

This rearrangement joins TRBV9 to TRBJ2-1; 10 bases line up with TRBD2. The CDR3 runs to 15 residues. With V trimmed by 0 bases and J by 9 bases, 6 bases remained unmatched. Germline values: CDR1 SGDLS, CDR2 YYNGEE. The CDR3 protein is CASSVGVAGGGEQFF. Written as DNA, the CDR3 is TGTGCCAGCAGCGTAGGGGTAGCGGGGGGCGGTGAGCAGTTCTTC.

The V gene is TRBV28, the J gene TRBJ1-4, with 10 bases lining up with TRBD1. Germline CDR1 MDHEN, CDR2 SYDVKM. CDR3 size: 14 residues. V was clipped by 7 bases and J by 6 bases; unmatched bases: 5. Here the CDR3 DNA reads TGTGCCAGCATGCTGGGACAGGGGCATGAAAAACTGTTTTTT. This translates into CASMLGQGHEKLFF.

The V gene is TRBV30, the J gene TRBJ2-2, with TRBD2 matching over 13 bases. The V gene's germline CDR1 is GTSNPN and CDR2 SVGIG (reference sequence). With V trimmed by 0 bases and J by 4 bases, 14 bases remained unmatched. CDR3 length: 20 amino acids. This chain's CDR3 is CAWSVRTSGGPALGTGELFF. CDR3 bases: TGTGCCTGGAGTGTACGGACTAGCGGGGGACCTGCTCTAGGCACCGGGGAGCTGTTTTTT.

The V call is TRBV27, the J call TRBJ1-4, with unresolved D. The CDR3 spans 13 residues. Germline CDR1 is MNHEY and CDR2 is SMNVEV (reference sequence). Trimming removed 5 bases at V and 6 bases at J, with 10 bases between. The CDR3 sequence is CASSIIPDEKLFF. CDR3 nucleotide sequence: TGTGCCAGCAGTATTATCCCTGATGAAAAACTGTTTTTT.

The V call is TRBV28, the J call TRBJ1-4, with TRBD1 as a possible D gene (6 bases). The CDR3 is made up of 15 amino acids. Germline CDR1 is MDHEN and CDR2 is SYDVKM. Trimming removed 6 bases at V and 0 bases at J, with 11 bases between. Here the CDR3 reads CASSRDISTNEKLFF. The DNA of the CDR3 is TGTGCCAGCAGCCGGGACATTTCAACTAATGAAAAACTGTTTTTT.

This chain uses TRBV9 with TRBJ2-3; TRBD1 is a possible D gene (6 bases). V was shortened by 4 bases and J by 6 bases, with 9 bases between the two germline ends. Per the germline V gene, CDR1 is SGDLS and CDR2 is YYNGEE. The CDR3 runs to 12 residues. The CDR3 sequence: CASSSGADTQYF. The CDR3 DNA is TGTGCCAGCAGCTCAGGGGCGGATACGCAGTATTTT.

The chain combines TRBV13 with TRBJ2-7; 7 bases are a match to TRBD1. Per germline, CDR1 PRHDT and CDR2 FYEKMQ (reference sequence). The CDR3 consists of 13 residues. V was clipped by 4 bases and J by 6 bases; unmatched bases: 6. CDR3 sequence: CASSSRGRSEQYF. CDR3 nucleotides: TGTGCCAGCAGCTCCAGGGGGAGAAGCGAGCAGTACTTC.

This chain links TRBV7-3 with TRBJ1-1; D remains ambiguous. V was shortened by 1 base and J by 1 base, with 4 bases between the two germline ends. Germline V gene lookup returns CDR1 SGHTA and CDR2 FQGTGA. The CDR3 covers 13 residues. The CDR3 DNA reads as TGTGCCAGCAGCTTAATCGGGAACACTGAAGCTTTCTTT. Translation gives CASSLIGNTEAFF.

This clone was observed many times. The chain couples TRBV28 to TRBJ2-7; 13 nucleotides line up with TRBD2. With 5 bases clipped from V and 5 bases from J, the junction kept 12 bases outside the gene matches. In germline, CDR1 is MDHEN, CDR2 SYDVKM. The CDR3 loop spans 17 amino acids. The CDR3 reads CASSLLAGGTPAHEQYF. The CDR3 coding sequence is TGTGCCAGCAGTCTACTAGCGGGGGGGACCCCCGCCCACGAGCAGTACTTC.

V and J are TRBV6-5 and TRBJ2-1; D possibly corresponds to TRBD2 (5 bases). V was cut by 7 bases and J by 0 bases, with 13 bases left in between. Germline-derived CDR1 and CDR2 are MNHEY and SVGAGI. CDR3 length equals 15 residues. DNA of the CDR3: TGTGCCAGCAACTCCAGGACTTACTCCTACAATGAGCAGTTCTTC. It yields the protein CASNSRTYSYNEQFF.

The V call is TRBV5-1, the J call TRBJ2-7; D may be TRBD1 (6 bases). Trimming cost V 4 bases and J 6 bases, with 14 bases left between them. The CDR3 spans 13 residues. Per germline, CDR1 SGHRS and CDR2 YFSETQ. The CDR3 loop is CASSVTGSSEQYF. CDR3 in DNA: TGCGCCAGCAGCGTTACAGGGAGTAGCGAGCAGTACTTC.

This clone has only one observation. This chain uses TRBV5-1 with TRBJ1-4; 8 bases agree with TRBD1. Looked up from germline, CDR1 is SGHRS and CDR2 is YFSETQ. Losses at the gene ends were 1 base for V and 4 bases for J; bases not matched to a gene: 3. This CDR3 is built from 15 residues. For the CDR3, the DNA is TGCGCCAGCAGCTTGCTAGGACAGGGTAATGAAAAACTGTTTTTT. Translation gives CASSLLGQGNEKLFF.

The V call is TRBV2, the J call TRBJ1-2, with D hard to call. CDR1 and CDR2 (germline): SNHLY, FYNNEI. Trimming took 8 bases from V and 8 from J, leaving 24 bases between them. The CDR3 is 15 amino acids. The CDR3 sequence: CASVHGPYTGNGYTF. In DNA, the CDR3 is TGTGCCAGCGTACACGGGCCTTACACGGGGAACGGCTACACCTTC.

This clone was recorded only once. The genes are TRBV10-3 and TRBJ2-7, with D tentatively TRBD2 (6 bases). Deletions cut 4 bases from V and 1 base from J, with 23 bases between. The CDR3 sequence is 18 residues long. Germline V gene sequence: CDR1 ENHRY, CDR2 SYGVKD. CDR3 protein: CAISVARRDGTPSYEQYF. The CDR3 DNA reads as TGTGCCATCAGTGTCGCTCGACGCGACGGGACTCCGTCCTACGAGCAGTACTTC.